The 19 T cell receptor beta chains given below trace back to one sample, sequenced in a study of identifying expanded T cells in peripheral blood. The assay was immunoSEQ multiplex PCR, and TCRdb's table has in-frame clones only and misses some. Of approximately 81,000 clones listed, about four fifths are singletons. The sample was blood. These receptors all stem from a person aged 18-70 years in good health.

There are a few counts of this clone. The chain couples TRBV4-3 to TRBJ2-5; TRBD2 might be the D (6 bases). CDR1 LGHNA and CDR2 YSLEER come from the germline V gene. The V and J ends lost 1 base and 5 bases respectively, with 17 bases between them. The CDR3 spans 16 residues. The DNA for the CDR3 is TGCGCCAGCAGCCAAGTACGACAACGGGGGAAGGAGACCCAGTACTTC. Its protein is CASSQVRQRGKETQYF.

This clone showed up just a few times. This chain links TRBV7-9 with TRBJ1-2; 7 bases match TRBD1. The CDR3 is 14 amino acids. V trimming: 7 bases; J trimming: 8 bases; junction bases outside the gene matches: 13. From germline, CDR1 is SEHNR and CDR2 FQNEAQ (reference sequence). The chain's CDR3 is CASTPGTAQGGYTF. For the CDR3, the DNA is TGTGCCAGCACCCCCGGGACAGCCCAGGGAGGCTACACCTTC.

J is TRBJ1-1 and V is TRBV7-2, with D possibly being TRBD1 (6 bases). The CDR3 has 13 amino acids. V was pared by 5 bases and J by 4 bases, with 11 bases between. Looked up from germline, CDR1 is SGHTA and CDR2 is FQGNSA. The CDR3 sequence: CASSPGGGTEAFF. CDR3 in DNA: TGTGCCAGCAGCCCCGGAGGGGGCACTGAAGCTTTCTTT.

This clone was detected a few times. CDR3 DNA sequence: TGTGCCAGCAGCCAGTTGGGGGAGCCCGGGACAGGTGTAGCCAAAAACATTCAGTACTTC. Translating it yields CASSQLGEPGTGVAKNIQYF. The genes are TRBV4-2 and TRBJ2-4; 8 nucleotides match TRBD1. Trimming cost V 3 bases and J 0 bases; bases outside gene matches: 16. The CDR3 has 20 residues. Germline loops: CDR1 LGHNA, CDR2 YNFKEQ.

The rearrangement links TRBV30 to TRBJ2-2, with TRBD2 as a possible D gene (6 bases). The CDR3 has 16 residues. V was cut by 3 bases and J by 6 bases, with 20 bases left in between. Germline loops: CDR1 GTSNPN, CDR2 SVGIG (reference sequence). CDR3 DNA sequence: TGTGCCTGGAGCGGGGGACTTCTCTCCAACTCCGGGGAGCTGTTTTTT. It yields the protein CAWSGGLLSNSGELFF.

The V and J genes are TRBV9 and TRBJ1-5, with 8 bases matching TRBD1. The CDR3 totals 17 residues. The V and J ends lost 5 bases and 0 bases, in that order; junction bases with no gene match: 10. From germline, CDR1 is SGDLS and CDR2 YYNGEE. CDR3 nucleotides: TGTGCCAGCAGTCCGGACAGGGTACCTTCTAGCAATCAGCCCCAGCATTTT. This gives the protein CASSPDRVPSSNQPQHF.

The DNA for the CDR3 is TGTGCCAGCAGTGGTGGCGCGGGACTGAGCTCCTACAATGAGCAGTTCTTC. Translating it yields CASSGGAGLSSYNEQFF. This chain joins TRBV2 and TRBJ2-1; D possibly corresponds to TRBD2 (6 bases). CDR3 length: 17 residues. Trimming took off 4 bases at V and 0 bases at J, with 16 bases between the two ends. Germline lookup yields CDR1 SNHLY and CDR2 FYNNEI.

V usage is TRBV6-5 and J usage is TRBJ2-5, with D possibly matching TRBD2 (5 bases). The V and J ends lost 2 bases and 0 bases respectively, with 7 bases between them. This CDR3 region has 14 residues. CDR1 is MNHEY and CDR2 is SVGAGI in the germline V gene. The DNA for the CDR3 is TGTGCCAGCAGTTACGGAGGCTACCAAGAGACCCAGTACTTC. Encoded protein: CASSYGGYQETQYF.

This chain's CDR3 is CASSSTDSLNTEAFF. DNA for the CDR3: TGTGCCAGCAGCTCAACGGACAGTTTGAACACTGAAGCTTTCTTT. The V and J genes are TRBV7-9 and TRBJ1-1, with D maybe TRBD1 (6 bases). The CDR3 is made up of 15 amino acids. CDR1 is SEHNR, CDR2 FQNEAQ, per germline (reference sequence). Trimming cost V 4 bases and J 0 bases, with 12 bases left between them.

A few counts support this clone. The chain couples TRBV10-3 to TRBJ1-5; D remains unclear. Per the germline V gene, CDR1 is ENHRY and CDR2 is SYGVKD. The CDR3 extends over 18 amino acids. The V end was cut by 0 bases, the J end by 0 bases, with 15 bases between. This CDR3 reads CAISESRFHPYSNQPQHF. The CDR3 DNA sequence: TGTGCCATCAGTGAGTCCCGCTTCCATCCATATAGCAATCAGCCCCAGCATTTT.

This sequence joins TRBV19 and TRBJ2-5; tentatively, D is TRBD1 (6 bases). Germline loops: CDR1 LNHDA, CDR2 SQIVND (reference sequence). V lost 4 bases and J 5 bases, leaving 14 bases between the germline ends. CDR3 length: 14 amino acids. In nucleotides, the CDR3 is TGTGCCAGTAGTACGACAGGCTGGGGGGAGACCCAGTACTTC. Translated: CASSTTGWGETQYF.

V usage is TRBV4-1 and J usage is TRBJ1-1; weak D call: TRBD1 (6 bases). V shed 10 bases and J shed 0 bases, with 18 bases lying between them. CDR3 length: 15 residues. Germline-derived CDR1 and CDR2 are MGHRA and YSYEKL. For the CDR3, the DNA is TGCGCCACCGGACAGTACACCCTCTTGAACACTGAAGCTTTCTTT. Translated, it gives CATGQYTLLNTEAFF.

The J gene is TRBJ2-1, the V gene TRBV18; no reliable D call. In germline, CDR1 is KGHSH, CDR2 LQKENI. CDR3 length: 12 amino acids. V shed 2 bases and J shed 15 bases, with 14 bases lying between them. The CDR3 spells CASSPLATPGFF. In DNA form, the CDR3 reads TGTGCCAGCTCACCATTAGCAACCCCCGGGTTCTTC.

This chain connects TRBV9 to TRBJ2-2; tentative D call: TRBD2 (5 bases). CDR3 size: 15 residues. Germline CDR1 and CDR2: SGDLS and YYNGEE. Trimming shortened V by 4 bases and J by 1 base, and 11 bases separated the two germline ends. The CDR3 bases are TGTGCCAGCAGCTCCCCCGGGGTGAACACCGGGGAGCTGTTTTTT. Its translation: CASSSPGVNTGELFF.

The table lists this clone with a count of one. The chain combines TRBV5-1 with TRBJ2-7; 10 bases are shared with TRBD2. The germline gives CDR1 SGHRS, CDR2 YFSETQ. The trim removed 0 bases at V and 4 bases at J, leaving 4 bases unmatched. This CDR3 has 15 amino acids. Written as DNA, the CDR3 is TGCGCCAGCAGCTTGGCCGGGACTAGCGAATACGAGCAGTACTTC. Translation: CASSLAGTSEYEQYF.

V usage is TRBV7-9 and J usage is TRBJ2-7; D remains ambiguous. The CDR3 contains 13 residues. The ends were cut back, 2 bases at V and 4 bases at J, with 9 bases in the middle. Germline V lookup: CDR1 SEHNR, CDR2 FQNEAQ (reference sequence). The CDR3 region is CASSLPERYEQYF. The CDR3 DNA sequence: TGTGCCAGCAGCTTACCGGAAAGGTACGAGCAGTACTTC.

This clone has only one observation. V usage is TRBV27 and J usage is TRBJ2-2; maybe TRBD2 (6 bases). Germline assignment: CDR1 MNHEY and CDR2 SMNVEV (reference sequence). Deletions cut 2 bases from V and 0 bases from J, with 7 bases between. This CDR3 has 15 residues. The CDR3 sequence is CASSLRGSNTGELFF. The DNA of the CDR3 is TGTGCCAGCAGTTTACGGGGGTCGAACACCGGGGAGCTGTTTTTT.

The chain combines TRBV9 with TRBJ2-2, with a possible D match to TRBD2 (6 bases). The V gene lost 7 bases and the J gene lost 3 bases, with 13 bases spanning the gap. This CDR3 comprises 14 residues. The germline V gene has CDR1 SGDLS and CDR2 YYNGEE. The CDR3 DNA follows: TGTGCCAGCTCACAGGAGCGGGACACCGGGGAGCTGTTTTTT. Residues: CASSQERDTGELFF.

This chain uses TRBV7-2 with TRBJ2-5; weak D call: TRBD2 (6 bases). Germline assignment: CDR1 SGHTA and CDR2 FQGNSA. The CDR3 runs to 19 residues. V was shortened by 0 bases and J by 4 bases, with 24 bases between the two germline ends. The CDR3 DNA follows: TGTGCCAGCAGCTTAGCGGGTGTCCTAATGGGGAGGCGGGTAGAGACCCAGTACTTC. Translated: CASSLAGVLMGRRVETQYF.